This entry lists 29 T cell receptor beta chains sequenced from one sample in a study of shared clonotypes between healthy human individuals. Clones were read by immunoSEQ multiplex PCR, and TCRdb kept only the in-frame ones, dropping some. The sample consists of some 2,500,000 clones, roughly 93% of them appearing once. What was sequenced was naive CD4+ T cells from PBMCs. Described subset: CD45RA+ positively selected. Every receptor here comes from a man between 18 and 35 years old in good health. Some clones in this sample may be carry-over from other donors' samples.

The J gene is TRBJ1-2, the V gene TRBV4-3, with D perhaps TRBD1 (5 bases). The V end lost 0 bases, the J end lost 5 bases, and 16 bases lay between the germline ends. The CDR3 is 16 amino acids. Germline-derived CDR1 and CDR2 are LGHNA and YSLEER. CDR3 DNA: TGCGCCAGCAGCCAAGATCCAGACAGCACCGTTTATGGCTACACCTTC. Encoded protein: CASSQDPDSTVYGYTF.

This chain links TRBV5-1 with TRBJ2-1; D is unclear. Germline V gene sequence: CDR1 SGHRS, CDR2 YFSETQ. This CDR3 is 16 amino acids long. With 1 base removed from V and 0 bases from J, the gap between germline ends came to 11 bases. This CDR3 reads CASSLLPPGSYNEQFF. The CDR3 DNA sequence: TGCGCCAGCAGCTTGTTGCCCCCGGGCTCCTACAATGAGCAGTTCTTC.

The CDR3 loop is CSVEGLLVWNEQFF. DNA of the CDR3: TGCAGCGTTGAAGGTCTATTGGTATGGAATGAGCAGTTCTTC. The rearrangement joins TRBV29-1 to TRBJ2-1; no definite D call. The V gene lost 1 base and the J gene lost 7 bases, with 14 bases spanning the gap. The CDR3 spans 14 residues. CDR1 is SQVTM and CDR2 is ANQGSEA in the germline V gene.

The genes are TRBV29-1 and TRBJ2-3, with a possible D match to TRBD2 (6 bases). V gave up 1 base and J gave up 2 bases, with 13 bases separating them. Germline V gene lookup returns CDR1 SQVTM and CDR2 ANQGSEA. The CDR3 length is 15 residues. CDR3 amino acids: CSVEGPGSLTDTQYF. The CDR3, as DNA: TGCAGCGTTGAAGGACCCGGGAGCCTCACAGATACGCAGTATTTT.

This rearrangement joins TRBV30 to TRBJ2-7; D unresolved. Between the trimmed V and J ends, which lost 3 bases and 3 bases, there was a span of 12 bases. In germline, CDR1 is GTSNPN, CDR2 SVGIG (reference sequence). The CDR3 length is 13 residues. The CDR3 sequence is CAWRAGPSYEQYF. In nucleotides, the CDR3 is TGTGCCTGGAGGGCCGGGCCGAGCTACGAGCAGTACTTC.

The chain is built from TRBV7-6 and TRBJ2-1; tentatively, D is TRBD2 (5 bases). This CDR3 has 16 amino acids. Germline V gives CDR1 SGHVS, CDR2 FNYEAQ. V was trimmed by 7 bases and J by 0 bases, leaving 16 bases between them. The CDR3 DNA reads TGTGCCAGCACCCTTTCTAGGGAGAGCTCCTACAATGAGCAGTTCTTC. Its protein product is CASTLSRESSYNEQFF.

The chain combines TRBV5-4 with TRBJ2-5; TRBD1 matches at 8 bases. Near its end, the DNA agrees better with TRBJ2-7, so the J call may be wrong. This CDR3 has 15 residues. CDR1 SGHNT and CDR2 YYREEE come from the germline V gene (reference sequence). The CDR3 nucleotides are TGTGCCAGCAGCCTGGTAGAGGGACAGGCCTACGAGCAGTACTTC. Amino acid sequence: CASSLVEGQAYEQYF.

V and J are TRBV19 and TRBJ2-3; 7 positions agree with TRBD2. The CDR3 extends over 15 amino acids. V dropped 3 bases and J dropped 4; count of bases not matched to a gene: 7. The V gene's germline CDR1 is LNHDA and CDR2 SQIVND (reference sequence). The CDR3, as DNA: TGTGCCAGTAGTATGGGACTTCGGGGGGCAGATACGCAGTATTTT. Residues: CASSMGLRGADTQYF.

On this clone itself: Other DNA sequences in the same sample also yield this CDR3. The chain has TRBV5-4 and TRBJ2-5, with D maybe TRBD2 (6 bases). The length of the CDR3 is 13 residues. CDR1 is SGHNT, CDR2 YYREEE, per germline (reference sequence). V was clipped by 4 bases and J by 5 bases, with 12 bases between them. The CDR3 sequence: CASSPRSGETQYF. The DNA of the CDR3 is TGTGCCAGCAGCCCAAGAAGCGGGGAGACCCAGTACTTC.

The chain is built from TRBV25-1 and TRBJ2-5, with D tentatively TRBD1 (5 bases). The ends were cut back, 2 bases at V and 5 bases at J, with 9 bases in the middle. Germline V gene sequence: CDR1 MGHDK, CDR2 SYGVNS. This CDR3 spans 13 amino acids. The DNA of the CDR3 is TGTGCCAGCAGTGAAGTGGGGCCCGAGACCCAGTACTTC. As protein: CASSEVGPETQYF.

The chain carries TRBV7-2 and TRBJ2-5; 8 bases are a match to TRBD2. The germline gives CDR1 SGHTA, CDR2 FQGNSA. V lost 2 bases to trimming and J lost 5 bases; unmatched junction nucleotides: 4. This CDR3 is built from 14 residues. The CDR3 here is CASSLTPGGETQYF. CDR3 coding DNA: TGTGCCAGCAGCTTAACACCGGGAGGGGAGACCCAGTACTTC.

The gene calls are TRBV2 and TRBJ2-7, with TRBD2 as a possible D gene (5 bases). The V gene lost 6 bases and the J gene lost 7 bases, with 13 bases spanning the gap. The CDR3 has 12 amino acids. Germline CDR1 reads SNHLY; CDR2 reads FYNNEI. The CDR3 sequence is CASRGLPGEQYF. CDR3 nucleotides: TGTGCCAGCAGAGGACTTCCCGGTGAGCAGTACTTC.

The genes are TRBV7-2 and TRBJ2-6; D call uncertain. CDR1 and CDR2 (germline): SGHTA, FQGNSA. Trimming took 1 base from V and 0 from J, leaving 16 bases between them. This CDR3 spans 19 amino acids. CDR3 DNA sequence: TGTGCCAGCAGCTTAGATTTGGCAACCTCGCCCTCTGGGGCCAACGTCCTGACTTTC. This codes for CASSLDLATSPSGANVLTF.

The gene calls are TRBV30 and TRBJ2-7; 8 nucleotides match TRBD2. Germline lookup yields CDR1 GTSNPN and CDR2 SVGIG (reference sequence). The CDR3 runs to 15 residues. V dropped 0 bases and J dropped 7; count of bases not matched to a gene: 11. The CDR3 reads CAWSVPGGGSLEQYF. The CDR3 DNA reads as TGTGCCTGGAGTGTACCCGGCGGGGGGAGTTTGGAGCAGTACTTC.

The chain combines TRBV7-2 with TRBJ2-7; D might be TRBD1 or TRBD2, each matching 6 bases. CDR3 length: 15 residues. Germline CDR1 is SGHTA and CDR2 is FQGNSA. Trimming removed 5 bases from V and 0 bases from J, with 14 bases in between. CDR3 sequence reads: CASSPGARSSYEQYF. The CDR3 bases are TGTGCCAGCAGCCCGGGGGCGCGAAGCTCCTACGAGCAGTACTTC.

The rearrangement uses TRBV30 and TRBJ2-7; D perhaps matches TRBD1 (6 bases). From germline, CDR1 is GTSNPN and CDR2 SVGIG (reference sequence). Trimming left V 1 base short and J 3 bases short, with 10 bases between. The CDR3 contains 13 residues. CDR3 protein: CAWSGQALYEQYF. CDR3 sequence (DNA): TGTGCCTGGAGTGGACAGGCCCTCTACGAGCAGTACTTC. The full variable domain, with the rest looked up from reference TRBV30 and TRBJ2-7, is SQTIHQWPATLVQPVGSPLSLECTVEGTSNPNLYWYRQAAGRGLQLLFYSVGIGQISSEVPQNLSASRPQDRQFILSSKKLLLSDSGFYLCAWSGQALYEQYFGPGTRLTVT.

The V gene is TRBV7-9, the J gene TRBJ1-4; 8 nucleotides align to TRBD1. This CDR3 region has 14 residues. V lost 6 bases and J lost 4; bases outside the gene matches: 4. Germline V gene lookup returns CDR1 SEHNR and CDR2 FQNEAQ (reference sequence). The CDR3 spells CASRGTGNNEKLFF. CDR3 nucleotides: TGTGCCAGCAGAGGGACAGGAAATAATGAAAAACTGTTTTTT.

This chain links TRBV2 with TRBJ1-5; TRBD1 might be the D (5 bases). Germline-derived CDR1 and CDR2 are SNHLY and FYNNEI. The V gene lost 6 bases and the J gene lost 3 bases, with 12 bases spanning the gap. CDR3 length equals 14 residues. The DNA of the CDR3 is TGTGCCAGCAGCGGGGACGGTCTCAATCAGCCCCAGCATTTT. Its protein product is CASSGDGLNQPQHF. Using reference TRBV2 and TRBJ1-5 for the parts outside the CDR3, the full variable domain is EPEVTQTPSHQVTQMGQEVILRCVPISNHLYFYWYRQILGQKVEFLVSFYNNEISEKSEIFDDQFSVERPDGSNFTLKIRSTKLEDSAMYFCASSGDGLNQPQHFGDGTRLSIL.

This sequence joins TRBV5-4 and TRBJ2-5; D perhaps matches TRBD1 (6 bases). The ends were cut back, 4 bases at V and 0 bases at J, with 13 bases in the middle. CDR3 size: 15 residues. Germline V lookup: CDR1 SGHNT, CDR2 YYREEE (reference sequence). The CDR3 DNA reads TGTGCCAGCAGCGCTGACAGGAGTTACCAAGAGACCCAGTACTTC. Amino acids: CASSADRSYQETQYF.

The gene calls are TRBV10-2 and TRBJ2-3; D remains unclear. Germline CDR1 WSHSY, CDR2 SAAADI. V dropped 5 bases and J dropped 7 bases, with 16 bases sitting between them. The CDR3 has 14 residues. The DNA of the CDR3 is TGCGCCAGCAGTACGCAGCTAACCGTACATACGCAGTATTTT. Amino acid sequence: CASSTQLTVHTQYF.

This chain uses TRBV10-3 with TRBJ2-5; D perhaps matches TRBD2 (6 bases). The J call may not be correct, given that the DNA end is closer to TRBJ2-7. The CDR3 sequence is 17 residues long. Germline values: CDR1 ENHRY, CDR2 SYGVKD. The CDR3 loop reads CAISETGTEGLSYEQYF. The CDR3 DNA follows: TGTGCCATCAGTGAGACCGGGACGGAGGGACTGTCCTACGAGCAGTACTTC.

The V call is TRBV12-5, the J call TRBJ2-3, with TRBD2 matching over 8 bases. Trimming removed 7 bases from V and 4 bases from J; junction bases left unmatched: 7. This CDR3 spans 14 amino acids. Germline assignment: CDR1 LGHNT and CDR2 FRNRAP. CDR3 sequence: CASAQAGAPDTQYF. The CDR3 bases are TGTGCTAGTGCCCAAGCGGGAGCCCCAGATACGCAGTATTTT. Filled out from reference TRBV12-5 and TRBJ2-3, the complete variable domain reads DARVTQTPRHKVTEMGQEVTMRCQPILGHNTVFWYRQTMMQGLELLAYFRNRAPLDDSGMPKDRFSAEMPDATLATLKIQPSEPRDSAVYFCASAQAGAPDTQYFGPGTRLTVL.

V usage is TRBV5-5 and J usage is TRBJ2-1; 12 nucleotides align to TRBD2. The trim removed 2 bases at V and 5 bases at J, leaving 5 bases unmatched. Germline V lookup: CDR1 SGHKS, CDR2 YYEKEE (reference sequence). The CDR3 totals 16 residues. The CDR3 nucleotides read TGTGCCAGCAGCTTCAGACTAGCGGGAGAGGACAATGAGCAGTTCTTC. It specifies CASSFRLAGEDNEQFF.

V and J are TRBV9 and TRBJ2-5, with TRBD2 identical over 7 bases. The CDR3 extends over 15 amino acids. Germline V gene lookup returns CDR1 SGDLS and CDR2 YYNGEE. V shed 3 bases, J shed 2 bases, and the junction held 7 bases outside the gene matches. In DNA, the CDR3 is TGTGCCAGCAGCGCCGCCTGGGGGGGACAAGAGACCCAGTACTTC. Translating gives CASSAAWGGQETQYF.

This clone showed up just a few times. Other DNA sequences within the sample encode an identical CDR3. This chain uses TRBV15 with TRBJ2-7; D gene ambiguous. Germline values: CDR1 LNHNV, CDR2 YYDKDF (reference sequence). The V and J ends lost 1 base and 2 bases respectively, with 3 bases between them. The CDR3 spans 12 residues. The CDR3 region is CATSRGAYEQYF. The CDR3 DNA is TGTGCCACCAGCAGAGGGGCCTACGAGCAGTACTTC.

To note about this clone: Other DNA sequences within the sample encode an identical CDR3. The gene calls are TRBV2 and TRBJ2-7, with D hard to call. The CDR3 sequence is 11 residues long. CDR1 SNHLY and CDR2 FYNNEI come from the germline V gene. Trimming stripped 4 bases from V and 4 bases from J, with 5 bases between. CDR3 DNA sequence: TGTGCCAGCAGTGGGGAATACGAGCAGTACTTC. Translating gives CASSGEYEQYF.

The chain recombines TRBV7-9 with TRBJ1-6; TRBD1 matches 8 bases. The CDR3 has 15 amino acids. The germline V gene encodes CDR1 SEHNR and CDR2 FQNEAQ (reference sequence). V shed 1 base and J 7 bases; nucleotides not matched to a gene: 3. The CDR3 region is CASSLVGDRNSPLHF. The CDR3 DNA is TGTGCCAGCAGCTTAGTGGGGGACAGGAATTCACCCCTCCACTTT.

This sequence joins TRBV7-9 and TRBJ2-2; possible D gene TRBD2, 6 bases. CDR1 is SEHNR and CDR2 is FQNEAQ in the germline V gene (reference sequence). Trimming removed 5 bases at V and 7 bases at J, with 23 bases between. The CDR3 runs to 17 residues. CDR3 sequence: CASSPKGETRMYGELFF. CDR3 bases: TGTGCCAGCAGCCCCAAGGGCGAGACTAGGATGTACGGGGAGCTGTTTTTT.

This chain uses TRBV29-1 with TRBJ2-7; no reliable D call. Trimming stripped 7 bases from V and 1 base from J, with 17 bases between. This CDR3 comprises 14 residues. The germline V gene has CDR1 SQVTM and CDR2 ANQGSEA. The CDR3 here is CSALRTAKSYEQYF. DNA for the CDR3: TGCAGCGCACTTCGGACGGCAAAATCCTACGAGCAGTACTTC.